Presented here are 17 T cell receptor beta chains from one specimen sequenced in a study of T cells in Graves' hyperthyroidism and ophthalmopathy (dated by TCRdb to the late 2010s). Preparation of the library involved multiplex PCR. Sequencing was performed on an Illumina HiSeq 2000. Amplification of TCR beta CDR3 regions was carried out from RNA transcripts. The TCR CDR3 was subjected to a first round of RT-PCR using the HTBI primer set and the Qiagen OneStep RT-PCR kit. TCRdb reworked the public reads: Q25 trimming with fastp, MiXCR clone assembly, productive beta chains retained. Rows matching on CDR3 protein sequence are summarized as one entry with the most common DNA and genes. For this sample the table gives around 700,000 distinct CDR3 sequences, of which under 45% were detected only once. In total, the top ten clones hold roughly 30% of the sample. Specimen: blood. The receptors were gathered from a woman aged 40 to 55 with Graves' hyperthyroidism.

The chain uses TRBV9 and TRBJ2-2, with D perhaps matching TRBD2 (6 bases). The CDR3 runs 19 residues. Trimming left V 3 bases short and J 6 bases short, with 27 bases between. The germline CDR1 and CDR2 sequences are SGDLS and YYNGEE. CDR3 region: CASSGGEVHRARFAGELFF. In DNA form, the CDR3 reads TGTGCCAGCAGCGGGGGGGAGGTCCATAGGGCGAGATTCGCCGGGGAGCTGTTTTTT.

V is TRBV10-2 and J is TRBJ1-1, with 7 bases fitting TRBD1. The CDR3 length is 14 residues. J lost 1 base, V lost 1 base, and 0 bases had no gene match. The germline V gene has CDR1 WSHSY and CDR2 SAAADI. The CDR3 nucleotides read TGCGCCAGCAGTGAGTACAGGGGGAACACTGAAGCTTTCTTT. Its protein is CASSEYRGNTEAFF.

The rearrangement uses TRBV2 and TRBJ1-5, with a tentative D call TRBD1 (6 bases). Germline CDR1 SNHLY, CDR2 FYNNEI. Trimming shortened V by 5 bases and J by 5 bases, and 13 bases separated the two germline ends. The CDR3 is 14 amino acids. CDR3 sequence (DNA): TGTGCCAGCAGTATTGGGGACACCCATCAGCCCCAGCATTTT. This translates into CASSIGDTHQPQHF.

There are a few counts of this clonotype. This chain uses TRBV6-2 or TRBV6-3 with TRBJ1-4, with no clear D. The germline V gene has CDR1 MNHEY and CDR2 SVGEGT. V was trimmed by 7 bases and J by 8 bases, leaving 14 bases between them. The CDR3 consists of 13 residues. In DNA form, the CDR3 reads TGTGCCAGCACCTCGTTCCTAGAGGAAAAACTGTTTTTT. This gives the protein CASTSFLEEKLFF.

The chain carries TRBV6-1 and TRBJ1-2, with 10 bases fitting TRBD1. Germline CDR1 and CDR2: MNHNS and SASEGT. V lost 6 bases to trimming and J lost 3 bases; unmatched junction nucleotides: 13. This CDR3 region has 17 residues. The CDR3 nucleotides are TGTGCCAGCAGCCTCTCAGTTGGGACAGGGGAGTACTATGGCTACACCTTC. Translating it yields CASSLSVGTGEYYGYTF.

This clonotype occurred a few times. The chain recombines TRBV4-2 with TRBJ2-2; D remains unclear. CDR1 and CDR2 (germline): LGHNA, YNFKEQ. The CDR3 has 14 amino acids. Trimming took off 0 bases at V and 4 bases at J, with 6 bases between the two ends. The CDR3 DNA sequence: TGTGCCAGCAGCCAAGATGAGATCACCGGGGAGCTGTTTTTT. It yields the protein CASSQDEITGELFF.

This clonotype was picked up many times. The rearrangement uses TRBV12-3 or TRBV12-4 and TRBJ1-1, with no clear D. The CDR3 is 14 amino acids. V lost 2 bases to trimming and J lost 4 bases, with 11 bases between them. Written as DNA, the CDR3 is TGTGCCAGCAGTTTAAATTCTCAGATCACTGAAGCTTTCTTT. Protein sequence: CASSLNSQITEAFF.

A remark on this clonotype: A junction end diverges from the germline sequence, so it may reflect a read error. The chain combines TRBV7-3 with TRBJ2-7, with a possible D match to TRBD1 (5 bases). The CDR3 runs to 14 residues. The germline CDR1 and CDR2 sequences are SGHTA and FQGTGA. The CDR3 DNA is TGTGTCAGCAGCTCGGACATAGGCAACTACGAGCAGTACTTC. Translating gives CVSSSDIGNYEQYF.

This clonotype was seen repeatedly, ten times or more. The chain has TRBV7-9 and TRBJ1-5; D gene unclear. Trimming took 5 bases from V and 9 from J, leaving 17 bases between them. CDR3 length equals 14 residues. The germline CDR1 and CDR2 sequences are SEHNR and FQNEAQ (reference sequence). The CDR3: CASSLTTDSSPQHF. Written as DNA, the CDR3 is TGTGCCAGCAGCCTAACTACCGACTCCTCGCCCCAGCATTTT.

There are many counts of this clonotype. The CDR3 DNA reads TGTGCCAGCAGCTTAGTTAAGGGGGCCGGTAACTATGGCTACACCTTC. Translated, it gives CASSLVKGAGNYGYTF. The V call is TRBV7-2, the J call TRBJ1-2, with 7 bases fitting TRBD1. In germline, CDR1 is SGHTA, CDR2 FQGNSA. This CDR3 has 16 amino acids. Trimming took 1 base from V and 1 from J; bases not matched to a gene: 6.

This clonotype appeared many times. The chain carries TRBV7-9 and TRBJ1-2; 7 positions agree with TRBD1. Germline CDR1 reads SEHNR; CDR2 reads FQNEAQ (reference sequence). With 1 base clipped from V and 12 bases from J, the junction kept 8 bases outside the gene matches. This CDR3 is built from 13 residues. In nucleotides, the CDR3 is TGTGCCAGCAGCTTAGGACAGGGTCGGAGTGACACCTTC. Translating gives CASSLGQGRSDTF.

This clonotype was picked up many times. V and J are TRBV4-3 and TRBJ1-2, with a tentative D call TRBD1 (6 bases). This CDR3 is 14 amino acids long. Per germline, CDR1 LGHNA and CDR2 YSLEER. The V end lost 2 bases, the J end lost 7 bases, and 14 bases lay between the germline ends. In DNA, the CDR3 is TGCGCCAGCAGCCAACGACTCCAGACAGGTGGCTACACCTTC. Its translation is CASSQRLQTGGYTF.

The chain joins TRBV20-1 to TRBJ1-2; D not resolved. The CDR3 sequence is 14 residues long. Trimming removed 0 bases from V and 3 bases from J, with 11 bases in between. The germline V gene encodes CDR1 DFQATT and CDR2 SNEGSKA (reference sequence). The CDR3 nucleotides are TGCAGTGCTAGAGATATTAGGGATCACTATGGCTACACCTTC. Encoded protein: CSARDIRDHYGYTF.

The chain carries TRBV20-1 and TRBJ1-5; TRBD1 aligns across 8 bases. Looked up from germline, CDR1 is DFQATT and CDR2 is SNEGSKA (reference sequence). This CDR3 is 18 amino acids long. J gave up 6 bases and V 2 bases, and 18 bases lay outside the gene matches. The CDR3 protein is CSARTPWGVTGASQPQHF. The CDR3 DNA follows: TGCAGTGCTAGAACCCCCTGGGGGGTGACAGGGGCGAGTCAGCCCCAGCATTTT.

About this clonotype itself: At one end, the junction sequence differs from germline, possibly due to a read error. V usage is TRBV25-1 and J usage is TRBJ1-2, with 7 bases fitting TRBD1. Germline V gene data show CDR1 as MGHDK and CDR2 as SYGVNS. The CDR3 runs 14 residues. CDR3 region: CTSSGATGNYGYTF. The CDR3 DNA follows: TGTACCAGCAGTGGTGCGACAGGGAATTATGGCTACACCTTC.

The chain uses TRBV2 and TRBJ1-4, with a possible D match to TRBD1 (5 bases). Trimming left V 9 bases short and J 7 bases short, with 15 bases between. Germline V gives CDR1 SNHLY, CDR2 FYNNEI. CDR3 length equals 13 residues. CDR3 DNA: TGTGCCAGTACATATGGGGCGGGTGAAAAACTGTTTTTT. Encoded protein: CASTYGAGEKLFF.

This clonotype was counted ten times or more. The CDR3 spells CASSMAGNYGYTF. Here the CDR3 DNA reads TGTGCCAGTAGTATGGCGGGAAACTATGGCTACACCTTC. The rearrangement joins TRBV19 to TRBJ1-2; D gene unclear. The V end lost 3 bases, the J end lost 2 bases, and 7 bases lay between the germline ends. From germline, CDR1 is LNHDA and CDR2 SQIVND (reference sequence). The CDR3 sequence is 13 residues long.